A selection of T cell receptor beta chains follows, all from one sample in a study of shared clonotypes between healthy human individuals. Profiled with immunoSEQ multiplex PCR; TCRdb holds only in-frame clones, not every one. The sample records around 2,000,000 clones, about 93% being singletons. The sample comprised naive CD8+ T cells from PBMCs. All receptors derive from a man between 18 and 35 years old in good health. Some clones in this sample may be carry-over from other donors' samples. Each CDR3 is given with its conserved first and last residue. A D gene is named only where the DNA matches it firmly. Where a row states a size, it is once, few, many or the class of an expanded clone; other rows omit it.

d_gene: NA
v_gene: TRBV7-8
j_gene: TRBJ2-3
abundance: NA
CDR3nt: TGTGCCAGCAGTTACGGCCAGGCCAGCACAGATACGCAGTATTTT
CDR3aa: CASSYGQASTDTQYF

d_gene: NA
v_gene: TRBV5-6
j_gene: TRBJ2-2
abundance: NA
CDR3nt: TGTGCCAGCAGCAGTGGATGGAGGGAGCTGTTTTTT
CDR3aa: CASSSGWRELFF

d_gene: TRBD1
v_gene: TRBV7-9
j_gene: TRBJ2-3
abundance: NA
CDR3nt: TGTGCCAGCAGTAGCCAGGGGGCAAGCACAGATACGCAGTATTTT
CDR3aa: CASSSQGASTDTQYF

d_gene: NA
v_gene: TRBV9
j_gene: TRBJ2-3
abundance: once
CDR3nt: TGTGCCAGCAGCGTTACTAACGGCAGAGCCACAGATACGCAGTATTTT
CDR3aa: CASSVTNGRATDTQYF

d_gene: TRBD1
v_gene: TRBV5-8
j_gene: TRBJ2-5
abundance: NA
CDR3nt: TGTGCCAGCAGCCCAGGGGACAGGGGATACGAGACCCAGTACTTC
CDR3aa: CASSPGDRGYETQYF

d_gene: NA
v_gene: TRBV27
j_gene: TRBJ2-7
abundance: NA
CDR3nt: TGTGCCAGCAGTTTAAGGGGGGCGGGAGAGCAGTACTTC
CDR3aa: CASSLRGAGEQYF

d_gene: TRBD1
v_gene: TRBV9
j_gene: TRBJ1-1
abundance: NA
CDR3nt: TGTGCCAGCAGCGTAGGACAGGGGATCGAAGCTTTCTTT
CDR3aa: CASSVGQGIEAFF

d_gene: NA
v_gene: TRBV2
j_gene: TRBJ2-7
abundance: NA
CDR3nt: TGTGCCAGCACCTCGAGGCCTCCCCCCTACGAGCAGTACTTC
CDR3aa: CASTSRPPPYEQYF

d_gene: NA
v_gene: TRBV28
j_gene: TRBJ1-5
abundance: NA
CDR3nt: TGTGCCAGCAGTTTTCAGTTGGGACAAGGGGGCAATCAGCCCCAGCATTTT
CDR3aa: CASSFQLGQGGNQPQHF

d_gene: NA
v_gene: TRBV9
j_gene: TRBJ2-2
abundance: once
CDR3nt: TGTGCCAGCAGCAGGGGTAACACCGGGGAGCTGTTTTTT
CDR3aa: CASSRGNTGELFF

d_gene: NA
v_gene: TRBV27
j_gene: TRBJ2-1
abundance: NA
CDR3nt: TGTGCCAGCAGTTTATTGCCCGGAGGCTACAATGAGCAGTTCTTC
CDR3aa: CASSLLPGGYNEQFF